This T cell receptor beta chain was observed in a study of shared clonotypes between healthy human individuals. The germline gives CDR1 MNHNS, CDR2 SASEGT. V was cut by 4 bases and J by 0 bases, with 2 bases left in between. This CDR3 is built from 12 residues. The assay was immunoSEQ multiplex PCR, and TCRdb's table has in-frame clones only and misses some. Of hundreds of thousands of clones in the sample, about 96% were seen once. Of note for this clone: The identical CDR3 is also encoded by other nucleotide sequences in the sample.

The clonotype originates from a man aged 30 to 45 in good health. The sequencing input was memory CD8+ T cells sorted from blood. Subset noted: CD45RO+ cells pooled with CCR7-negative TemRA cells. J is TRBJ2-3 and V is TRBV6-1; D remains unclear. The CDR3 here is CASSASTDTQYF. The CDR3 nucleotides are TGTGCCAGCAGTGCCAGCACAGATACGCAGTATTTT.